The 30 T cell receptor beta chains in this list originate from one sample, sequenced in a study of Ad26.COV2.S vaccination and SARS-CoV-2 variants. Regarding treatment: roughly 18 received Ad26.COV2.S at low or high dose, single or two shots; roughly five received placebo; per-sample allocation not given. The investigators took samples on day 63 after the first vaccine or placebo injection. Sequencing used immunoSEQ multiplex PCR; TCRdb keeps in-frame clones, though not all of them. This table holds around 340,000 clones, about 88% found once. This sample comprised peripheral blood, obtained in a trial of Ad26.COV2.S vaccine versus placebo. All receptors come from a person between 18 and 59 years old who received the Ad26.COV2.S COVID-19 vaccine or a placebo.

The CDR3 protein is CASSVGLAGSHEQYF. The CDR3 bases are TGTGCCAGCAGCGTAGGACTAGCGGGATCCCACGAGCAGTACTTC. The genes are TRBV9 and TRBJ2-7, with 11 positions matching TRBD2. There are 15 residues in the CDR3. With 0 bases clipped from V and 5 bases from J, the junction kept 4 bases outside the gene matches. Germline V gene lookup returns CDR1 SGDLS and CDR2 YYNGEE.

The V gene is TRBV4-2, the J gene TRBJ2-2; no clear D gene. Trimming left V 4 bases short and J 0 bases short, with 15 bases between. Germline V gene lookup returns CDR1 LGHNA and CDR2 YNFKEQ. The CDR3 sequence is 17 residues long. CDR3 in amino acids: CASSPPPGGANTGELFF. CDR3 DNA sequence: TGTGCCAGCAGCCCGCCACCGGGCGGCGCGAACACCGGGGAGCTGTTTTTT.

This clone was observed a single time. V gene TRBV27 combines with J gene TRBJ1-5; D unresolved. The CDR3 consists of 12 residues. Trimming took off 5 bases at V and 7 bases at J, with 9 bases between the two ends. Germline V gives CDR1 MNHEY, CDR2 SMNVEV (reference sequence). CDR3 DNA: TGTGCCAGCAGTCACCCCGGCCAGCCCCAGCATTTT. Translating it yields CASSHPGQPQHF.

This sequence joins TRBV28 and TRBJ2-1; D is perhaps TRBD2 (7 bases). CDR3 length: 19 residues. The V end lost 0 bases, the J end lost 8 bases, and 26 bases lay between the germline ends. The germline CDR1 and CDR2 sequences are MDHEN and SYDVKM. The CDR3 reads CASSLWRGGRGPPGYEQFF. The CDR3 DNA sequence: TGTGCCAGCAGTTTATGGAGGGGGGGCCGCGGTCCCCCTGGGTATGAGCAGTTCTTC.

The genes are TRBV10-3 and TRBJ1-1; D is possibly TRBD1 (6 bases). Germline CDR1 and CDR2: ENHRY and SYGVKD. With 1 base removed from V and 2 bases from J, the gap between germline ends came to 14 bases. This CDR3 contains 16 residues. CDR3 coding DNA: TGTGCCATCAGTGAGTTCCCCTTGGACAGAAACACTGAAGCTTTCTTT. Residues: CAISEFPLDRNTEAFF.

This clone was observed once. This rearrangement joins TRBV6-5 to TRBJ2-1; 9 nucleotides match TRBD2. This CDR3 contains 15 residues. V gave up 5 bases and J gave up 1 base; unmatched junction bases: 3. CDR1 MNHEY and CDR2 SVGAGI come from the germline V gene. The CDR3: CASSRGRGSYNEQFF. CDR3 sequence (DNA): TGTGCCAGCAGTCGCGGGAGGGGGTCCTACAATGAGCAGTTCTTC.

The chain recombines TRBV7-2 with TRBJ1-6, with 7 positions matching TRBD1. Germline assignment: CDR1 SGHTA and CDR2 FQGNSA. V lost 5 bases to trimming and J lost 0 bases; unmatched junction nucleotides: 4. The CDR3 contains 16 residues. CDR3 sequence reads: CASSTRQGSYNSPLHF. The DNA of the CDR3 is TGTGCCAGCAGCACACGACAGGGCTCCTATAATTCACCCCTCCACTTT. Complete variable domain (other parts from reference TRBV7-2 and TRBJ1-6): GAGVSQSPSNKVTEKGKDVELRCDPISGHTALYWYRQSLGQGLEFLIYFQGNSAPDKSGLPSDRFSAERTGGSVSTLTIQRTQQEDSAVYLCASSTRQGSYNSPLHFGNGTRLTVT.

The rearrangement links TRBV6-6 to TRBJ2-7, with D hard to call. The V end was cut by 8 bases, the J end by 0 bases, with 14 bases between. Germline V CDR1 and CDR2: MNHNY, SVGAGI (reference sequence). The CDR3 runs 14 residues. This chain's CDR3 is CASFSRETSYEQYF. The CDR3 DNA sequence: TGTGCCAGCTTTTCCCGCGAAACCTCCTACGAGCAGTACTTC.

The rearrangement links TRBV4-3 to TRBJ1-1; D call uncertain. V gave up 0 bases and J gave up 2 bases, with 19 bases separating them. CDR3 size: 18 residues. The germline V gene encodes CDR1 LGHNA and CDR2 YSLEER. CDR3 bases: TGCGCCAGCAGCCAAGAGCGTTATTGGGCAGGATCAAACACTGAAGCTTTCTTT. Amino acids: CASSQERYWAGSNTEAFF.

CDR3 region: CASSTRLYGYTF. CDR3 coding DNA: TGTGCCAGCAGTACACGCCTCTACGGCTACACCTTC. The rearrangement links TRBV28 to TRBJ1-2; D remains unclear. The ends were cut back, 5 bases at V and 8 bases at J, with 12 bases in the middle. CDR3 length: 12 residues. Germline loops: CDR1 MDHEN, CDR2 SYDVKM.

In nucleotides, the CDR3 is TGTGCCAGCAGCCATAGCGGGGGATCCTACGAGCAGTACTTC. This translates into CASSHSGGSYEQYF. The gene calls are TRBV6-5 and TRBJ2-7, with 9 bases matching TRBD2. CDR3 size: 14 residues. With 6 bases clipped from V and 1 base from J, the junction kept 4 bases outside the gene matches. Germline values: CDR1 MNHEY, CDR2 SVGAGI.

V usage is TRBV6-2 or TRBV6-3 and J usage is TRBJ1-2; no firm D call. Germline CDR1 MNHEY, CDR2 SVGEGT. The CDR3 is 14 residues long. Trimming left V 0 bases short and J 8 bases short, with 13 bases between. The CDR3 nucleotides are TGTGCCAGCAGTTACTCGGCGGGCTTGGGAGGCTACACCTTC. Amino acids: CASSYSAGLGGYTF.

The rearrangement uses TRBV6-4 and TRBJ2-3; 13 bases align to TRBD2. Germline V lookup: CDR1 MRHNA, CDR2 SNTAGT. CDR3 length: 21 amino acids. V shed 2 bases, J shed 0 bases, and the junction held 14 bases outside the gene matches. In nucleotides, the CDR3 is TGTGCCAGCAGTGACACCACGGCGGGACTAGCGGGGAGTGCTAGCACAGATACGCAGTATTTT. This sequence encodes CASSDTTAGLAGSASTDTQYF.

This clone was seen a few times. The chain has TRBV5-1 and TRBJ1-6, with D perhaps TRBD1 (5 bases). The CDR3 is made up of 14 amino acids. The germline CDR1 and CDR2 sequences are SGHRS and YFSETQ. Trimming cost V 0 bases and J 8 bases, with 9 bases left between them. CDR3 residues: CASSLETDDSPLHF. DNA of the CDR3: TGCGCCAGCAGCTTGGAGACAGATGATTCACCCCTCCACTTT.

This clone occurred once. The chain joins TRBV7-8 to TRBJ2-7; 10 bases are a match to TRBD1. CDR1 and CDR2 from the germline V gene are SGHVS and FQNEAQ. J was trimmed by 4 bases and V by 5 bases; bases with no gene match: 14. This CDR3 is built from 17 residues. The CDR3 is CASSLAIGTGAPYEQYF. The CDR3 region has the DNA TGTGCCAGCAGCCTGGCCATCGGGACAGGGGCGCCGTACGAGCAGTACTTC. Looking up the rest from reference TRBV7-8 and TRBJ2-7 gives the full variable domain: GAGVSQSPRYKVAKRGQDVALRCDPISGHVSLFWYQQALGQGPEFLTYFQNEAQLDKSGLPSDRFFAERPEGSVSTLKIQRTQQEDSAVYLCASSLAIGTGAPYEQYFGPGTRLTVT.

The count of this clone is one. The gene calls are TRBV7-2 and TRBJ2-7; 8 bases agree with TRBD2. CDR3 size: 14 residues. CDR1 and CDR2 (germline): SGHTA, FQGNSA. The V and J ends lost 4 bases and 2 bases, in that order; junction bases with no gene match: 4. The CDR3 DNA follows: TGTGCCAGCAGCTCAGTCGGGGGGGCCTACGAGCAGTACTTC. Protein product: CASSSVGGAYEQYF.

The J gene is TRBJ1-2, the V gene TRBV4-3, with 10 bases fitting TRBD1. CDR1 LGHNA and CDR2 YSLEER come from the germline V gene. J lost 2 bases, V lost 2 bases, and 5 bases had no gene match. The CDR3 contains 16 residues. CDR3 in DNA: TGCGCCAGCAGCCAATGGTGGGGACAGGGGAACTATGGCTACACCTTC. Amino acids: CASSQWWGQGNYGYTF.

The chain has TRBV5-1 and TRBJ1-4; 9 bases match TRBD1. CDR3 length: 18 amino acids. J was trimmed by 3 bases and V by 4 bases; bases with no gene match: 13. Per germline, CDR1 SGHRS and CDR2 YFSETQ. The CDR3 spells CASSGRDRDGAANEKLFF. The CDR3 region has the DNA TGCGCCAGCAGCGGACGGGACAGGGACGGGGCGGCTAATGAAAAACTGTTTTTT.

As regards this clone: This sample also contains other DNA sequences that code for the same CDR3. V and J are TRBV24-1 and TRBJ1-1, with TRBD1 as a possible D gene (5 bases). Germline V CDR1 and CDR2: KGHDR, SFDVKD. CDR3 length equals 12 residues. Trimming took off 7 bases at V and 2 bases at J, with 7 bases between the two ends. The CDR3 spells CATRGPNTEAFF. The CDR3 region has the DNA TGTGCCACCAGGGGGCCTAACACTGAAGCTTTCTTT.

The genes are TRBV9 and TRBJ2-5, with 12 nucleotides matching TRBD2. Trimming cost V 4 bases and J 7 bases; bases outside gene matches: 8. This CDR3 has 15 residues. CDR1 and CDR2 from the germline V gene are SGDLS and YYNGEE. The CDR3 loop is CASSPGTSGLVTQYF. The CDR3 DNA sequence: TGTGCCAGCAGCCCCGGGACTAGCGGGTTGGTGACCCAGTACTTC.

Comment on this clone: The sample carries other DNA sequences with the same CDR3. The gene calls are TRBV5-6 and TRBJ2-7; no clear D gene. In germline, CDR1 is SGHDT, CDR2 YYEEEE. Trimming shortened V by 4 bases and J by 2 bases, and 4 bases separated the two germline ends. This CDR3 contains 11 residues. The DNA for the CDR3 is TGTGCCAGCAGCACAACCTACGAGCAGTACTTC. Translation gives CASSTTYEQYF.

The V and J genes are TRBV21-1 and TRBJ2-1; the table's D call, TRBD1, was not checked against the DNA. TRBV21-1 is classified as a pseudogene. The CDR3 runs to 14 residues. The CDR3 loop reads CASSKDSSYNEQFF. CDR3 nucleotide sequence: TGTGCCAGCAGCAAGGACAGTTCCTACAATGAGCAGTTCTTC.

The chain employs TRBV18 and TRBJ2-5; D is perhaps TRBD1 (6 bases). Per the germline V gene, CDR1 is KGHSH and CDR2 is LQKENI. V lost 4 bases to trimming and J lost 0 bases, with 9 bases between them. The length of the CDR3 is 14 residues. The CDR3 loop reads CASSQGVHQETQYF. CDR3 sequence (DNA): TGTGCCAGCTCACAGGGGGTCCACCAAGAGACCCAGTACTTC.

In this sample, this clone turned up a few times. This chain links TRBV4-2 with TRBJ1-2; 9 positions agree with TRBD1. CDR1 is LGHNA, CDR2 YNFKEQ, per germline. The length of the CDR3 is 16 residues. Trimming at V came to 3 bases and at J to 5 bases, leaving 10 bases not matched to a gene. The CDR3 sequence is CASSHGGGQGIYGYTF. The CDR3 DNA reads TGTGCCAGCAGCCATGGCGGCGGACAGGGGATTTATGGCTACACCTTC.

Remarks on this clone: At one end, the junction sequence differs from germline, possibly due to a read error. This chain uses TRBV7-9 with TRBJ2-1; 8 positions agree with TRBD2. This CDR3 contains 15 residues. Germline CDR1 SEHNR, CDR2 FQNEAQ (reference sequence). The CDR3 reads CASSLAGSSYNEQFF. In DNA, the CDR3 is TGTGCCAGCAGCCTAGCGGGTTCCTCCTACAATGAGCAGTTCTTC.

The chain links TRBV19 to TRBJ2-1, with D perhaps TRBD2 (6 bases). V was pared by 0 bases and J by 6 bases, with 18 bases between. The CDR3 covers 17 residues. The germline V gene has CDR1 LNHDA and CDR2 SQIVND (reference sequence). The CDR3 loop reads CASSIDGTSPVGNEQFF. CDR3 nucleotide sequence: TGTGCCAGTAGTATAGATGGGACTTCCCCCGTGGGCAATGAGCAGTTCTTC.

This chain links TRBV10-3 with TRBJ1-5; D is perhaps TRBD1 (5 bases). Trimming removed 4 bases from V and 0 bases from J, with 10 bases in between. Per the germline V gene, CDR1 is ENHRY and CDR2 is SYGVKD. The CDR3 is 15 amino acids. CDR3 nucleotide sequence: TGTGCCATCAGTGGGGGCCCCTATAGCAATCAGCCCCAGCATTTT. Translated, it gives CAISGGPYSNQPQHF.

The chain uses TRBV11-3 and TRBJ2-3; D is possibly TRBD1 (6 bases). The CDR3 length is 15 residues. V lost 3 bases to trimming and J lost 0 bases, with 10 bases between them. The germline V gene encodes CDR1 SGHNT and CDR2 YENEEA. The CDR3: CASSFGGQSTDTQYF. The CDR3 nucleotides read TGTGCCAGCAGCTTTGGGGGCCAAAGCACAGATACGCAGTATTTT.

CDR3 DNA sequence: TGTGCCAGCAGTTACTCGGGGCCTTACAATGAGCAGTTCTTC. It translates to CASSYSGPYNEQFF. This chain links TRBV6-2 or TRBV6-3 with TRBJ2-1; D is perhaps TRBD1 (5 bases). Per the germline V gene, CDR1 is MNHEY and CDR2 is SVGEGT. This CDR3 region has 14 residues. Trimming shortened V by 0 bases and J by 4 bases, and 7 bases separated the two germline ends.

CDR3 DNA sequence: TGTGCCAGCAGCCAACGGCAGGGCATTAGAGGCTACACCTTC. It codes for CASSQRQGIRGYTF. The gene calls are TRBV14 and TRBJ1-2, with TRBD1 as a possible D gene (5 bases). Deletions cut 2 bases from V and 8 bases from J, with 15 bases between. CDR1 is SGHDN, CDR2 FVKESK, per germline. The CDR3 covers 14 residues.